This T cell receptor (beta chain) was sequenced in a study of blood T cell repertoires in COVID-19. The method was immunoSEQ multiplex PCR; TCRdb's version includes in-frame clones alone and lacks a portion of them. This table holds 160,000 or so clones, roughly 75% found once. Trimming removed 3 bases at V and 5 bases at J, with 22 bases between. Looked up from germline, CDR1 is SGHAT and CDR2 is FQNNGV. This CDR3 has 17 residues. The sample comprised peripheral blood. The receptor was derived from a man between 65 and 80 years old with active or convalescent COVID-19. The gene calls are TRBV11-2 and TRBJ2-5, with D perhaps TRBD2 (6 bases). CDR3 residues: CASSLGKLGLGLETQYF. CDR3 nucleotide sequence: TGTGCCAGCAGCTTGGGGAAACTGGGACTGGGATTGGAGACCCAGTACTTC.